The following is a T cell receptor (beta chain) sequence with its context. This record comes from a study of T cells in Graves' hyperthyroidism and ophthalmopathy. The CDR3 sequence is 15 residues long. Germline trimming cut 7 bases from V and 1 base from J; bases unmatched to any gene: 7. The germline CDR1 and CDR2 sequences are MNHEY and SVGEGT. Researchers took RNA transcripts and amplified the TCR beta CDR3 regions from them. HTBI primers were the set used in a first-round RT-PCR of the TCR CDR3. One entry per CDR3 protein results from TCRdb running MiXCR on the multiplex PCR reads. Among about 270,000 distinct CDR3 sequences, about 25% were seen once, and the ten largest hold 25% to 30%. Lactation, pregnancy, other autoimmune disease or uncontrolled infection excluded patients. Initially, at the first diagnosis of hyperthyroidism and before any ophthalmopathy symptoms, blood was sampled. The PBMCs were sourced from fresh peripheral blood (approximately 9.6 ml).

The gene calls are TRBV6-2 or TRBV6-3 and TRBJ1-1; 9 bases are a match to TRBD1. The source material was blood. This clonotype was sampled from a man aged 35 to 55 with Graves' hyperthyroidism that later progressed to Graves' ophthalmopathy. The CDR3 here is CASMKGQGGNTEAFF. The CDR3 nucleotides are TGTGCCAGCATGAAGGGACAGGGAGGGAACACTGAAGCTTTCTTT.